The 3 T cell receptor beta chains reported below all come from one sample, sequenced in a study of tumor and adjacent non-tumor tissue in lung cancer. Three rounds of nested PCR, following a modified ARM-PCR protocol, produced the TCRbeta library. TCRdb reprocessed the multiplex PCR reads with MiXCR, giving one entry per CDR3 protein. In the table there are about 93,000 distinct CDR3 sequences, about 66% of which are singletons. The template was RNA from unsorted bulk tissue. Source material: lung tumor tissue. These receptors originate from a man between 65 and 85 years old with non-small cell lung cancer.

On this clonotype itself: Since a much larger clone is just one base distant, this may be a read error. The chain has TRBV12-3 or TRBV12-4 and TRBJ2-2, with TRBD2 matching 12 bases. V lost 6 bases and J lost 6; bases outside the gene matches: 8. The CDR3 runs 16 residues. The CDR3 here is CASRSSGRVTAGELFF. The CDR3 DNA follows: TGTGCCAGCAGGTCTAGCGGGAGGGTCACGGCCGGGGAGCTGTTTTTT.

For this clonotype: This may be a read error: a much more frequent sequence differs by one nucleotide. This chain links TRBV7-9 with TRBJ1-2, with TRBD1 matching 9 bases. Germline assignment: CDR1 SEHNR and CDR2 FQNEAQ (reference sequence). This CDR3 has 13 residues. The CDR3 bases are TGTGCCAACAGCCTACAGGGGGCGAGAGGCTACACCTTC. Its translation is CANSLQGARGYTF. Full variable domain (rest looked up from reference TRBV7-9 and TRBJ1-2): DTGVSQNPRHKITKRGQNVTFRCDPISEHNRLYWYRQTLGQGPEFLTYFQNEAQLEKSRLLSDRFSAERPKGSFSTLEIQRTEQGDSAMYLCANSLQGARGYTFGSGTRLTVV.

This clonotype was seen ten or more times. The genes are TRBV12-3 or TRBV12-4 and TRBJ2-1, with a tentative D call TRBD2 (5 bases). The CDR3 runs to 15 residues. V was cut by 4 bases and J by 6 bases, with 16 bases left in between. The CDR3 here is CASSSSAGRPNEQFF. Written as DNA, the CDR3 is TGTGCCAGCAGTTCAAGCGCGGGTAGACCCAATGAGCAGTTCTTC.